These 2 T cell receptor beta chains were sequenced from one sample in a study of glioma-infiltrating T cells. The iRepertoire nested amplicon-rescue multiplex PCR amplified TCR alpha and beta CDR3s from RNA. TCRdb reanalysed the multiplex PCR reads using MiXCR and keeps one entry per CDR3 protein. Among approximately 90,000 distinct CDR3 sequences, about 23% were seen once, and the ten largest hold around 7%. The specimen sequenced was glioma tissue, nonneoplastic brain tissue, or PBMCs (not recorded which). Receptors originate from a human donor with low-grade glioma or glioblastoma, undergoing nonglioma brain surgery, or in good health (not recorded which).

This clonotype has ten or more counts. The V and J genes are TRBV20-1 and TRBJ1-2, with 12 bases matching TRBD1. The CDR3 is made up of 17 amino acids. V shed 5 bases, J shed 2 bases, and the junction held 12 bases outside the gene matches. Germline CDR1 and CDR2: DFQATT and SNEGSKA (reference sequence). In nucleotides, the CDR3 is TGCAGTGCTCCAAGGGGGGGGACAGGGGGCGGGAACTATGGCTACACCTTC. This gives the protein CSAPRGGTGGGNYGYTF.

This clonotype was recorded a few times. The rearrangement uses TRBV4-1 and TRBJ2-2; D not certain. The CDR3 contains 15 residues. In germline, CDR1 is MGHRA, CDR2 YSYEKL. Trimming stripped 7 bases from V and 0 bases from J, with 12 bases between. CDR3 protein: CASKLGHTNTGELFF. The CDR3 DNA reads TGCGCCAGCAAATTAGGCCACACGAACACCGGGGAGCTGTTTTTT.